These 31 T cell receptor beta chains were all obtained from the same sample, sequenced in a study of CD8 T cells in ankylosing spondylitis. Their target antigens are unknown. Study-wide results and limits: Ankylosing spondylitis blood seemed to carry a telltale TCR beta motif made of seven or eight highly homologous variants.

TCRdb reprocessed the 5' RACE reads via MiXCR and lists one record per CDR3 protein. This table has some 840,000 distinct CDR3 sequences, roughly 12% appearing once. What was sequenced was blood, either unsorted or a sorted T cell fraction (not recorded which). The receptors here all came from a male donor with ankylosing spondylitis.

J is TRBJ1-3 and V is TRBV7-2; D might be TRBD1 (5 bases). The V gene's germline CDR1 is SGHTA and CDR2 FQGNSA. The germline V and J ends were trimmed by 2 bases and 0 bases, with 14 bases remaining between them. There are 17 residues in the CDR3. The CDR3 sequence is CASSLRIRGYSGNTIYF. The CDR3 nucleotides are TGTGCCAGCAGCTTACGAATTCGGGGGTACTCTGGAAACACCATATATTTT.

This clonotype was counted only a few times. The chain recombines TRBV27 with TRBJ1-4; D remains unclear. Germline CDR1 reads MNHEY; CDR2 reads SMNVEV (reference sequence). Trimming took 3 bases from V and 7 from J, leaving 12 bases between them. This CDR3 comprises 14 residues. This chain's CDR3 is CASSFGRYREKLFF. The CDR3 DNA is TGTGCCAGCAGTTTCGGCAGGTATCGTGAAAAACTGTTTTTT.

The CDR3 DNA follows: TGTGCCAGCGAACCGGGACAGGGGAACTATGGCTACACCTTC. Its translation: CASEPGQGNYGYTF. V gene TRBV9 combines with J gene TRBJ1-2; TRBD1 agrees at 10 bases. Germline trimming cut 7 bases from V and 2 bases from J; bases unmatched to any gene: 5. Germline V CDR1 and CDR2: SGDLS, YYNGEE. CDR3 size: 14 residues. The entire variable domain, with the rest obtained from reference TRBV9 and TRBJ1-2, is as follows: DSGVTQTPKHLITATGQRVTLRCSPRSGDLSVYWYQQSLDQGLQFLIQYYNGEERAKGNILERFSAQQFPDLHSELNLSSLELGDSALYFCASEPGQGNYGYTFGSGTRLTVV.

This clonotype was picked up a small number of times. CDR3 loop: CASSTGTRLNEQFF. The CDR3 bases are TGTGCCAGCAGCACCGGGACTAGATTGAATGAGCAGTTCTTC. The chain employs TRBV6-1 and TRBJ2-1, with 8 bases lining up with TRBD2. This CDR3 comprises 14 residues. The trim removed 6 bases at V and 7 bases at J, leaving 8 bases unmatched. CDR1 is MNHNS, CDR2 SASEGT, per germline.

V gene TRBV7-2 combines with J gene TRBJ2-7; TRBD2 might be the D (5 bases). Trimming stripped 7 bases from V and 0 bases from J, with 13 bases between. This CDR3 comprises 14 residues. Germline V CDR1 and CDR2: SGHTA, FQGNSA. CDR3 nucleotide sequence: TGTGCCAGCACCCTTAGCGTGACCTCCTACGAGCAGTACTTC. Its protein product is CASTLSVTSYEQYF.

This clonotype was detected once. CDR3 nucleotides: TGTGCCACCAGCAGAGATCTCGACAGGGTCCCGTACGAGCAGTACTTC. It is translated as CATSRDLDRVPYEQYF. V and J are TRBV15 and TRBJ2-7, with 7 positions matching TRBD1. Germline V lookup: CDR1 LNHNV, CDR2 YYDKDF (reference sequence). CDR3 length: 16 amino acids. J lost 4 bases, V lost 0 bases, and 9 bases had no gene match.

This clonotype was seen a handful of times. The V call is TRBV11-2, the J call TRBJ2-2; perhaps TRBD2 as D (6 bases). Trimming stripped 5 bases from V and 1 base from J, with 11 bases between. There are 15 residues in the CDR3. Looked up from germline, CDR1 is SGHAT and CDR2 is FQNNGV. In nucleotides, the CDR3 is TGTGCCAGCAGCCGAGGACTATGGAACACCGGGGAGCTGTTTTTT. It is translated as CASSRGLWNTGELFF. Supplemented by reference TRBV11-2 and TRBJ2-2, the full variable domain reads EAGVAQSPRYKIIEKRQSVAFWCNPISGHATLYWYQQILGQGPKLLIQFQNNGVVDDSQLPKDRFSAERLKGVDSTLKIQPAKLEDSAVYLCASSRGLWNTGELFFGEGSRLTVL.

This clonotype was counted only a few times. The V call is TRBV20-1, the J call TRBJ2-1; TRBD2 matches at 9 bases. There are 14 residues in the CDR3. The V and J ends lost 4 bases and 4 bases, in that order; junction bases with no gene match: 5. Germline V gives CDR1 DFQATT, CDR2 SNEGSKA (reference sequence). The CDR3 nucleotides are TGCAGTGCTAACCGGCTAGCGGGGTACAATGAGCAGTTCTTC. It codes for CSANRLAGYNEQFF.

This clonotype turned up a few times. The V gene is TRBV5-1, the J gene TRBJ1-1; possible D gene TRBD1, 6 bases. The CDR3 has 13 amino acids. The V gene's germline CDR1 is SGHRS and CDR2 YFSETQ. The V end lost 4 bases, the J end lost 5 bases, and 12 bases lay between the germline ends. CDR3: CASSKYRETEAFF. Written as DNA, the CDR3 is TGCGCCAGCAGCAAATACAGGGAAACTGAAGCTTTCTTT.

V is TRBV6-2 or TRBV6-3 and J is TRBJ2-1; weak D call: TRBD2 (6 bases). The CDR3 has 15 amino acids. Per germline, CDR1 MNHEY and CDR2 SVGEGT. The V end was cut by 2 bases, the J end by 3 bases, with 11 bases between. CDR3 coding DNA: TGTGCCAGCAGTTACGGGGACTCGAGCTACAATGAGCAGTTCTTC. It yields the protein CASSYGDSSYNEQFF.

V is TRBV7-9 and J is TRBJ2-7; possible D gene TRBD2, 6 bases. CDR1 is SEHNR and CDR2 is FQNEAQ in the germline V gene (reference sequence). V was pared by 1 base and J by 4 bases, with 14 bases between. This CDR3 region has 15 residues. The DNA of the CDR3 is TGTGCCAGCAGCTTAGGCGGGACGGTTCGGTACGAGCAGTACTTC. It translates to CASSLGGTVRYEQYF.

This clonotype was counted only a few times. The chain couples TRBV10-3 to TRBJ2-3; 15 bases are a match to TRBD2. J lost 4 bases, V lost 5 bases, and 4 bases had no gene match. CDR1 ENHRY and CDR2 SYGVKD come from the germline V gene. This CDR3 has 16 residues. The CDR3 coding sequence is TGTGCCATCAGTCGGACTAGCGGGAGGGCCCCAGATACGCAGTATTTT. Residues: CAISRTSGRAPDTQYF.

The DNA for the CDR3 is TGCAGCGCCCCCGGGGGGGGGCCGAATGAAAAACTGTTTTTT. Its translation: CSAPGGGPNEKLFF. The chain is built from TRBV29-1 and TRBJ1-4; TRBD1 is a possible D gene (6 bases). The CDR3 is 14 amino acids. Germline V gene lookup returns CDR1 SQVTM and CDR2 ANQGSEA. With 7 bases removed from V and 5 bases from J, the gap between germline ends came to 17 bases.

The sample holds a few counts of this clonotype. V gene TRBV4-2 combines with J gene TRBJ2-7, with a possible D match to TRBD1 (6 bases). CDR1 is LGHNA, CDR2 YNFKEQ, per germline. The CDR3 has 15 amino acids. V was cut by 0 bases and J by 3 bases, with 12 bases left in between. The CDR3: CASSQDLRDNYEQYF. The CDR3 DNA sequence: TGTGCCAGCAGCCAAGATCTCCGGGACAACTACGAGCAGTACTTC.

This clonotype was seen only a few times. The V and J genes are TRBV20-1 and TRBJ2-3, with D hard to call. Trimming left V 3 bases short and J 1 base short, with 14 bases between. From germline, CDR1 is DFQATT and CDR2 SNEGSKA (reference sequence). This CDR3 has 15 residues. The CDR3 protein is CSASTVGLGTDTQYF. CDR3 bases: TGCAGTGCTAGTACGGTCGGTTTGGGCACAGATACGCAGTATTTT.

This chain joins TRBV18 and TRBJ2-1; 9 nucleotides match TRBD1. The CDR3 is made up of 14 amino acids. V trimming: 6 bases; J trimming: 5 bases; junction bases outside the gene matches: 5. Germline V gene data show CDR1 as KGHSH and CDR2 as LQKENI. CDR3 residues: CASSPRQGDNEQFF. The CDR3 DNA sequence: TGTGCCAGCTCGCCAAGACAGGGGGACAATGAGCAGTTCTTC.

The chain recombines TRBV18 with TRBJ1-2; no clear D gene. CDR3 size: 14 residues. The germline V gene encodes CDR1 KGHSH and CDR2 LQKENI. V was clipped by 2 bases and J by 4 bases, with 11 bases between them. The CDR3 DNA is TGTGCCAGCTCACCAAAGAATGCCCTCTATGGCTACACCTTC. It encodes CASSPKNALYGYTF. The variable domain in full, with the rest retrieved from reference TRBV18 and TRBJ1-2, is NAGVMQNPRHLVRRRGQEARLRCSPMKGHSHVYWYRQLPEEGLKFMVYLQKENIIDESGMPKERFSAEFPKEGPSILRIQQVVRGDSAAYFCASSPKNALYGYTFGSGTRLTVV.

This chain connects TRBV5-1 to TRBJ2-2, with TRBD1 matching over 9 bases. Germline V gives CDR1 SGHRS, CDR2 YFSETQ. The V segment lost 3 bases and the J segment 2 bases; nucleotides outside the gene matches: 2. The CDR3 has 15 amino acids. The CDR3 DNA reads as TGCGCCAGCAGCTGGGGACAGGGAAACACCGGGGAGCTGTTTTTT. It yields the protein CASSWGQGNTGELFF.

The chain combines TRBV5-1 with TRBJ2-5; perhaps D is TRBD1 or TRBD2 (5 bases each). The V gene's germline CDR1 is SGHRS and CDR2 YFSETQ. With 4 bases removed from V and 1 base from J, the gap between germline ends came to 11 bases. The length of the CDR3 is 14 residues. The CDR3 loop is CASSEGRPQETQYF. The CDR3 DNA sequence: TGCGCCAGCAGCGAGGGACGTCCCCAAGAGACCCAGTACTTC.

The chain recombines TRBV12-3 or TRBV12-4 with TRBJ1-3; tentative D call: TRBD1 (6 bases). This CDR3 has 16 amino acids. The V end was cut by 5 bases, the J end by 2 bases, with 16 bases between. The CDR3 region has the DNA TGTGCCAGCAGTCCCGAGGGGGGAAAAGCTGGAAACACCATATATTTT. Protein: CASSPEGGKAGNTIYF.

This clonotype was seen a handful of times. The J gene is TRBJ1-1, the V gene TRBV5-1; perhaps TRBD1 as D (6 bases). With 2 bases removed from V and 5 bases from J, the gap between germline ends came to 10 bases. The CDR3 consists of 13 residues. Germline V CDR1 and CDR2: SGHRS, YFSETQ. The CDR3 DNA is TGCGCCAGCAGCTTTAATGGACAGACTGAAGCTTTCTTT. It specifies CASSFNGQTEAFF.

This clonotype came up a few times. The V and J genes are TRBV7-2 and TRBJ2-7; D remains ambiguous. Trimming pared 2 bases from V and 5 bases from J, leaving 16 bases between. CDR3 size: 15 residues. CDR1 and CDR2 from the germline V gene are SGHTA and FQGNSA. The CDR3 sequence: CASSLRWADLHEQYF. DNA of the CDR3: TGTGCCAGCAGCTTACGGTGGGCGGACCTCCACGAGCAGTACTTC. Full variable domain (missing parts from reference TRBV7-2 and TRBJ2-7): GAGVSQSPSNKVTEKGKDVELRCDPISGHTALYWYRQSLGQGLEFLIYFQGNSAPDKSGLPSDRFSAERTGGSVSTLTIQRTQQEDSAVYLCASSLRWADLHEQYFGPGTRLTVT.

This clonotype was detected only a few times. The CDR3 here is CASSPGGVAAYEQYF. Written as DNA, the CDR3 is TGTGCCAGCAGCCCGGGAGGGGTAGCGGCCTACGAGCAGTACTTC. The chain combines TRBV7-6 with TRBJ2-7; 8 bases line up with TRBD2. The CDR3 length is 15 residues. The germline gives CDR1 SGHVS, CDR2 FNYEAQ. Germline trimming cut 5 bases from V and 2 bases from J; bases unmatched to any gene: 8.

This clonotype turned up a few times. V gene TRBV6-2 or TRBV6-3 combines with J gene TRBJ2-5; D might be TRBD1 or TRBD2, each matching 5 bases. V was trimmed by 6 bases and J by 5 bases, leaving 13 bases between them. This CDR3 contains 13 residues. The germline V gene has CDR1 MNHEY and CDR2 SVGEGT. CDR3 sequence reads: CASRTGTWETQYF. The CDR3 DNA sequence: TGTGCCAGCAGAACCGGGACGTGGGAGACCCAGTACTTC.

This clonotype was counted a few times. The chain has TRBV7-2 and TRBJ2-3; D unclear. This CDR3 comprises 16 residues. The germline CDR1 and CDR2 sequences are SGHTA and FQGNSA. V lost 4 bases to trimming and J lost 0 bases, with 14 bases between them. The CDR3 loop reads CASSSPASPSTDTQYF. The CDR3 DNA reads TGTGCCAGCAGCTCACCGGCCTCCCCTAGCACAGATACGCAGTATTTT.

Only a few counts were recorded for this clonotype. This chain links TRBV20-1 with TRBJ2-3; D not certain. V was trimmed by 6 bases and J by 0 bases, leaving 10 bases between them. The V gene's germline CDR1 is DFQATT and CDR2 SNEGSKA (reference sequence). This CDR3 contains 13 residues. The CDR3 sequence is CSAGSPSTDTQYF. Written as DNA, the CDR3 is TGCAGTGCCGGCAGTCCTAGCACAGATACGCAGTATTTT.

This clonotype has ten or more counts. The chain carries TRBV6-1 and TRBJ2-7; D is ambiguous. V was pared by 6 bases and J by 4 bases, with 13 bases between. The CDR3 contains 13 residues. Germline CDR1 is MNHNS and CDR2 is SASEGT. The CDR3 here is CASRAHGWYEQYF. CDR3 bases: TGTGCCAGCAGGGCCCACGGGTGGTACGAGCAGTACTTC.

The chain combines TRBV20-1 with TRBJ1-5, with TRBD1 identical over 10 bases. V lost 5 bases and J lost 6; bases outside the gene matches: 7. The germline V gene has CDR1 DFQATT and CDR2 SNEGSKA (reference sequence). CDR3 size: 14 residues. The DNA of the CDR3 is TGCAGTGCTCGCACCGGGACAGGGGTTCAGCCCCAGCATTTT. Its protein product is CSARTGTGVQPQHF.

This chain connects TRBV20-1 to TRBJ2-7; TRBD1 aligns across 10 bases. Unmatched junction bases numbered 11, after V lost 3 bases and J lost 3 bases. Looked up from germline, CDR1 is DFQATT and CDR2 is SNEGSKA (reference sequence). The CDR3 contains 16 residues. DNA of the CDR3: TGCAGTGCTAGTGACGCCCGGCGGGACAGGGGCTACGAGCAGTACTTC. Amino acids: CSASDARRDRGYEQYF.

The chain combines TRBV29-1 with TRBJ2-7; 7 bases are shared with TRBD2. In germline, CDR1 is SQVTM, CDR2 ANQGSEA. The V gene end was trimmed by 3 bases and the J gene end by 0 bases; junction bases not matched to a gene: 2. CDR3 size: 13 residues. In DNA form, the CDR3 reads TGCAGCGTTGACCAGCGGGGCTCCTACGAGCAGTACTTC. Its protein is CSVDQRGSYEQYF.

This clonotype showed up just a few times. The V call is TRBV3-1, the J call TRBJ1-2; 9 bases are a match to TRBD1. The ends lost 3 bases at V and 8 bases at J; junction bases unmatched: 10. Germline V gives CDR1 LGHDT, CDR2 YNNKEL (reference sequence). This CDR3 contains 15 residues. The CDR3 protein is CASSQGRLTGGGYTF. The CDR3 DNA reads as TGTGCCAGCAGCCAGGGGCGCCTGACAGGGGGAGGCTACACCTTC. Full variable domain (outside the CDR3, taken from reference TRBV3-1 and TRBJ1-2): DTAVSQTPKYLVTQMGNDKSIKCEQNLGHDTMYWYKQDSKKFLKIMFSYNNKELIINETVPNRFSPKSPDKAHLNLHINSLELGDSAVYFCASSQGRLTGGGYTFGSGTRLTVV.